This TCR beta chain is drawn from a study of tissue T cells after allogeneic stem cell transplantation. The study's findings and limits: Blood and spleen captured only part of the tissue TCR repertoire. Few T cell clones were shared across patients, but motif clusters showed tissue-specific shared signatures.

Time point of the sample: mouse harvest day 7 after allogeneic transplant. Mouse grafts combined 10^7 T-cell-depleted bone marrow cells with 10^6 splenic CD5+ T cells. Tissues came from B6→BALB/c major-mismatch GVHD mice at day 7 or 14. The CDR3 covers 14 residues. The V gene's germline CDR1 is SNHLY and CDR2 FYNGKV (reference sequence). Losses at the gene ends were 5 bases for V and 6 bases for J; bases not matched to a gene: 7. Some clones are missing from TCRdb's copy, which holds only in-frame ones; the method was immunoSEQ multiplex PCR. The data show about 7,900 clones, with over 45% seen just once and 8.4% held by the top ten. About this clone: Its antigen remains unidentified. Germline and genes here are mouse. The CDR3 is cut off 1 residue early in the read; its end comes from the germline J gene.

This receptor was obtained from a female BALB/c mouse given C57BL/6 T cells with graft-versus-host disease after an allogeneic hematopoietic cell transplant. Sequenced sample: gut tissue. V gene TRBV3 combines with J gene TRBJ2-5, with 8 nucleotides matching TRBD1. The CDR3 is CASSPPGGGDTQYF. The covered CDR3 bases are TGTGCCAGCAGCCCTCCAGGGGGCGGGGACACCCAGTAC.